Listed here are 2 T cell receptor beta chains from one sample, sequenced in a study of a mutant IDH1 vaccine in newly diagnosed glioma. The data were produced by immunoSEQ multiplex PCR, yet TCRdb's version contains in-frame clones alone and is incomplete. Altogether some 60,000 clones are present, approximately 80% being singletons, with the ten largest covering approximately 6%. Antigens for these TCRs are unknown. Documented time point: week 11, during vaccination. Each dose delivered 300 ug of mutant IDH1 20-mer peptide subcutaneously with imiquimod. The sample consisted of PBMCs, taken from a glioma patient whose treatment included an IDH1 peptide vaccine. The receptors stem from a man over 45 with glioma.

This rearrangement joins TRBV5-4 to TRBJ2-1; 9 nucleotides match TRBD2. Germline-derived CDR1 and CDR2 are SGHNT and YYREEE (reference sequence). The junction had 7 bases not matched to a gene; V was cut back by 0 bases and J by 9 bases. The CDR3 has 15 residues. The CDR3, as DNA: TGTGCCAGCAGCTTGGGGGGGACTAGCTATGGTGAGCAGTTCTTC. It is translated as CASSLGGTSYGEQFF.

The chain has TRBV7-9 and TRBJ2-5; D might be TRBD2 (5 bases). This CDR3 is 14 amino acids long. CDR1 and CDR2 from the germline V gene are SEHNR and FQNEAQ (reference sequence). V was trimmed by 3 bases and J by 7 bases, leaving 15 bases between them. CDR3 sequence reads: CASSFTMAEGTQYF. The DNA of the CDR3 is TGTGCCAGCAGCTTTACTATGGCCGAGGGGACCCAGTACTTC.